This T cell receptor (beta chain) comes out of a study of cytomegalovirus exposure and HLA in healthy donors. Germline-derived CDR1 and CDR2 are SEHNR and FQNEAQ (reference sequence). V trimming: 4 bases; J trimming: 4 bases; junction bases outside the gene matches: 11. This CDR3 contains 16 residues. The donors, nominally healthy at sampling, likely had unrecorded immune exposures. PCR was performed using 60 Vbeta and 13 Jbeta primers. Assay: immunoSEQ multiplex PCR; the TCRdb copy retains only in-frame clones and omits some. The sample yields 55,000 to 70,000 clones, roughly 74% seen once. The specimen was PBMCs. The clonotype originates from a man between 18 and 29 years old in good health and CMV-seropositive. The V gene is TRBV7-9, the J gene TRBJ2-5, with 8 bases that match TRBD1. CDR3 loop: CASSSPPGTGTETQYF. In DNA form, the CDR3 reads TGTGCCAGCAGCTCCCCTCCCGGGACAGGTACAGAGACCCAGTACTTC. The whole variable domain, filled in from reference TRBV7-9 and TRBJ2-5, reads DTGVSQNPRHKITKRGQNVTFRCDPISEHNRLYWYRQTLGQGPEFLTYFQNEAQLEKSRLLSDRFSAERPKGSFSTLEIQRTEQGDSAMYLCASSSPPGTGTETQYFGPGTRLLVL.